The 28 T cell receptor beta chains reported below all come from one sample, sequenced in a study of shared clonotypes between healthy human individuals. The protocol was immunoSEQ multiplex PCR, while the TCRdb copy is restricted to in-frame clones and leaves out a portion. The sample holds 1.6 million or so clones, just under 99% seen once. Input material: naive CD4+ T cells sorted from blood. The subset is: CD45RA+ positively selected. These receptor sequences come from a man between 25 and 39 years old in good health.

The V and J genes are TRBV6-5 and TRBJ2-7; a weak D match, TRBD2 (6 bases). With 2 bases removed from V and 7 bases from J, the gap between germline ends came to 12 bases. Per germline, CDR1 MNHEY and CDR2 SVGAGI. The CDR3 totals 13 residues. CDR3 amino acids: CASSYGGTGEQYF. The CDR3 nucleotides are TGTGCCAGCAGTTACGGGGGGACGGGTGAGCAGTACTTC.

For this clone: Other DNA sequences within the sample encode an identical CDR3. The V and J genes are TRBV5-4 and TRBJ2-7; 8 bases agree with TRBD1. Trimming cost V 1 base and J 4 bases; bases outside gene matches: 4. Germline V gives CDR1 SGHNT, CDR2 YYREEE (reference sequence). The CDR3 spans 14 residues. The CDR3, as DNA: TGTGCCAGCAGCTTGCAGGGGGCGCCTTACGAGCAGTACTTC. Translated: CASSLQGAPYEQYF.

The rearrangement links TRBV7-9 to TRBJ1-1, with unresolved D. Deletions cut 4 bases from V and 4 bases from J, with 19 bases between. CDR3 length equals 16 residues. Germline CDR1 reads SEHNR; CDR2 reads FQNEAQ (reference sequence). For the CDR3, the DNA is TGTGCCAGCAGCTCCCTGTTTTCTGAAGGTGGCACTGAAGCTTTCTTT. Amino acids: CASSSLFSEGGTEAFF.

In nucleotides, the CDR3 is TGTGCCAGCTCACCAGGGACGAACAATGAGCAGTTCTTC. This translates into CASSPGTNNEQFF. The rearrangement links TRBV18 to TRBJ2-1; tentatively, D is TRBD1 or TRBD2 (5 bases each). Germline V gives CDR1 KGHSH, CDR2 LQKENI. CDR3 size: 13 residues. The V end lost 2 bases, the J end lost 5 bases, and 7 bases lay between the germline ends. Full variable domain (remainder filled in from reference TRBV18 and TRBJ2-1): NAGVMQNPRHLVRRRGQEARLRCSPMKGHSHVYWYRQLPEEGLKFMVYLQKENIIDESGMPKERFSAEFPKEGPSILRIQQVVRGDSAAYFCASSPGTNNEQFFGPGTRLTVL.

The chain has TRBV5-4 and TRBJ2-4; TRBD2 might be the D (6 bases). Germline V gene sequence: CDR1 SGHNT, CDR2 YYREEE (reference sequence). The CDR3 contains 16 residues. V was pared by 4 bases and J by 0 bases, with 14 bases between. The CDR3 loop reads CASSGGTDLAKNIQYF. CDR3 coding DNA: TGTGCCAGCAGCGGGGGGACGGACCTAGCCAAAAACATTCAGTACTTC.

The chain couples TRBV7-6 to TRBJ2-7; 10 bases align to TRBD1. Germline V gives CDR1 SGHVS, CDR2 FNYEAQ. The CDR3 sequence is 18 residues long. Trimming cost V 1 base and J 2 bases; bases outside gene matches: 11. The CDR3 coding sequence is TGTGCCAGCAGCTTAGGTGGGACAGGGGCCAATTGGGCCTACGAGCAGTACTTC. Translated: CASSLGGTGANWAYEQYF.

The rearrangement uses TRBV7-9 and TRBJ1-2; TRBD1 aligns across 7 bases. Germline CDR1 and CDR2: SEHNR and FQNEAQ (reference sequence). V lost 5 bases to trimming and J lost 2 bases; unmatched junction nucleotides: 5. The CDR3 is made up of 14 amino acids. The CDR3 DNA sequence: TGTGCCAGCAGCCCTCGCAGGGGGAACTATGGCTACACCTTC. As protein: CASSPRRGNYGYTF.

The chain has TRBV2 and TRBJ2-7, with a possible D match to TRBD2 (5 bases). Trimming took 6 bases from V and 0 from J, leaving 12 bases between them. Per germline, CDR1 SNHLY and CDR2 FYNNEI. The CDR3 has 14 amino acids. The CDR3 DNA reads TGTGCCAGCAGGGTAAACGACTACTCCTACGAGCAGTACTTC. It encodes CASRVNDYSYEQYF. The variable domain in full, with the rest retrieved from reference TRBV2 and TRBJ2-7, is EPEVTQTPSHQVTQMGQEVILRCVPISNHLYFYWYRQILGQKVEFLVSFYNNEISEKSEIFDDQFSVERPDGSNFTLKIRSTKLEDSAMYFCASRVNDYSYEQYFGPGTRLTVT.

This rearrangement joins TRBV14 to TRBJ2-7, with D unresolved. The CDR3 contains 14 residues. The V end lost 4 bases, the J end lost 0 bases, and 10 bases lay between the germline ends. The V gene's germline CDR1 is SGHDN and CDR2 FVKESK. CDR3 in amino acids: CASSLRVSSYEQYF. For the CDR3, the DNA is TGTGCCAGCAGCCTCCGGGTGAGCTCCTACGAGCAGTACTTC. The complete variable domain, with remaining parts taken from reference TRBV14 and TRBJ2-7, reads EAGVTQFPSHSVIEKGQTVTLRCDPISGHDNLYWYRRVMGKEIKFLLHFVKESKQDESGMPNNRFLAERTGGTYSTLKVQPAELEDSGVYFCASSLRVSSYEQYFGPGTRLTVT.

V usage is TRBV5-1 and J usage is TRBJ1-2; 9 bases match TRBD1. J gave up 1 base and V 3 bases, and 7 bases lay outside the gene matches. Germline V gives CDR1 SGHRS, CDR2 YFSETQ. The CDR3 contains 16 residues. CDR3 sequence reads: CASSSYATGGNYGYTF. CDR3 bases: TGCGCCAGCAGCTCATACGCGACAGGGGGTAACTATGGCTACACCTTC.

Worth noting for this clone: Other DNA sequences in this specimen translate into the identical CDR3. The CDR3 loop reads CSVAQGQETQYF. In nucleotides, the CDR3 is TGCAGCGTCGCCCAGGGCCAAGAGACCCAGTACTTC. This chain connects TRBV29-1 to TRBJ2-5; TRBD1 is a possible D gene (5 bases). V lost 6 bases to trimming and J lost 1 base, with 9 bases between them. This CDR3 spans 12 amino acids. Germline assignment: CDR1 SQVTM and CDR2 ANQGSEA.

CDR3 sequence reads: CASSVRTGSYEQYF. The CDR3 nucleotides read TGTGCCAGCAGCGTAAGGACAGGCTCCTACGAGCAGTACTTC. The V and J genes are TRBV9 and TRBJ2-7; TRBD1 aligns across 7 bases. Unmatched junction bases numbered 1, after V lost 1 base and J lost 0 bases. Germline loops: CDR1 SGDLS, CDR2 YYNGEE. The CDR3 length is 14 residues.

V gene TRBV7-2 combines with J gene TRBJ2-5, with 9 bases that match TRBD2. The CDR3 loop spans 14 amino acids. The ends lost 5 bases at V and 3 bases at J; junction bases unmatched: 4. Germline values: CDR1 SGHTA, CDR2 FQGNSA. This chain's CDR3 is CASSPGLAEETQYF. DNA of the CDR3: TGTGCCAGCAGCCCGGGACTAGCAGAAGAGACCCAGTACTTC.

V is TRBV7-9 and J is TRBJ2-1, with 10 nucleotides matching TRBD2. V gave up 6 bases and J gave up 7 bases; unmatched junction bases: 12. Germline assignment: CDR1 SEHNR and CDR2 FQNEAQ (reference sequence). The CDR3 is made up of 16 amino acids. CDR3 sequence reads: CASSRSGRASGNEQFF. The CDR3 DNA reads TGTGCCAGCAGTCGGAGCGGGAGGGCCTCGGGGAATGAGCAGTTCTTC.

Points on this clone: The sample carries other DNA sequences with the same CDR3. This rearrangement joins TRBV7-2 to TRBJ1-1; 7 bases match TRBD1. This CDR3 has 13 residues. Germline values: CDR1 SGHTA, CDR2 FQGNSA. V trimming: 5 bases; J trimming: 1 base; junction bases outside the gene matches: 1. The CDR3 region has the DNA TGTGCCAGCAGCCGGGACAGGAACACTGAAGCTTTCTTT. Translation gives CASSRDRNTEAFF.

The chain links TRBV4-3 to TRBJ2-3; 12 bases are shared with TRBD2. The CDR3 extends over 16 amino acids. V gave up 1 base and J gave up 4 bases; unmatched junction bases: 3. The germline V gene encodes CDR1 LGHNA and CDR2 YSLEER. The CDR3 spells CASSQGPSGGADTQYF. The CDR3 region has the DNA TGCGCCAGCAGCCAAGGCCCTAGCGGGGGGGCAGATACGCAGTATTTT.

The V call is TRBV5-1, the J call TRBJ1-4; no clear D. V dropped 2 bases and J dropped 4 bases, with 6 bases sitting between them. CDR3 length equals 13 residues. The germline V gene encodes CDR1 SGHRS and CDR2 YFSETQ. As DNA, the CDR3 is TGCGCCAGCAGCTTAAAGGGTAATGAAAAACTGTTTTTT. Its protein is CASSLKGNEKLFF.

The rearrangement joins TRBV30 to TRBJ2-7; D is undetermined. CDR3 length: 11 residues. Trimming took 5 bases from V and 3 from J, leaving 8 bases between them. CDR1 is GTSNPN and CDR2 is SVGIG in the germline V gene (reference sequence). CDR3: CAWGEVYEQYF. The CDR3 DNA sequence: TGTGCCTGGGGGGAAGTCTACGAGCAGTACTTC.

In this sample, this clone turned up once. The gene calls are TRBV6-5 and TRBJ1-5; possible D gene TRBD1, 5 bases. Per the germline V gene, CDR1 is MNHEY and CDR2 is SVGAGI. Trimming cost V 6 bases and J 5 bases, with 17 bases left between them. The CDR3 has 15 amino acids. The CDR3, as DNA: TGTGCCAGCAGCCCTCAGGGAGAAGGGGATCAGCCCCAGCATTTT. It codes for CASSPQGEGDQPQHF.

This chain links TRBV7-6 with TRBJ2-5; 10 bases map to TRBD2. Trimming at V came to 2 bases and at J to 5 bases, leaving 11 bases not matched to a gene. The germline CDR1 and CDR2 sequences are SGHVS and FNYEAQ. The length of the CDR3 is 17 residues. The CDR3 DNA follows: TGTGCCAGCAGCTTATCTCTAGCGGGAGTGGTTTTGGAGACCCAGTACTTC. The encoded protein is CASSLSLAGVVLETQYF.

The CDR3 bases are TGCGCCAGCAGCCCAGGGGTTGGGACCCAGTACTTC. Its translation is CASSPGVGTQYF. The chain recombines TRBV5-1 with TRBJ2-5, with a weak D call TRBD1 (6 bases). The ends were cut back, 4 bases at V and 7 bases at J, with 11 bases in the middle. This CDR3 is 12 amino acids long. Germline-derived CDR1 and CDR2 are SGHRS and YFSETQ.

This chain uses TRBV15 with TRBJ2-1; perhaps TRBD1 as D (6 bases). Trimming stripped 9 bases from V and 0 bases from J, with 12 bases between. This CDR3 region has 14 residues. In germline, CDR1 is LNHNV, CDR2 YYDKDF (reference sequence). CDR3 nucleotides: TGTGCCACGAACCGGGACACCTCCTACAATGAGCAGTTCTTC. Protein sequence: CATNRDTSYNEQFF. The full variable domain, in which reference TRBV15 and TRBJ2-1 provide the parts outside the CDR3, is DAMVIQNPRYQVTQFGKPVTLSCSQTLNHNVMYWYQQKSSQAPKLLFHYYDKDFNNEADTPDNFQSRRPNTSFCFLDIRSPGLGDTAMYLCATNRDTSYNEQFFGPGTRLTVL.

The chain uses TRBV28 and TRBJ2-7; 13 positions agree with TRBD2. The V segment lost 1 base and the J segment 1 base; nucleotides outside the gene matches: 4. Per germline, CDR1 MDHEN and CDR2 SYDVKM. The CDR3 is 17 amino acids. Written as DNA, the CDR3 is TGTGCCAGCAGTTTATCCCTGACTAGCGGGAGGTCCTACGAGCAGTACTTC. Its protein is CASSLSLTSGRSYEQYF.

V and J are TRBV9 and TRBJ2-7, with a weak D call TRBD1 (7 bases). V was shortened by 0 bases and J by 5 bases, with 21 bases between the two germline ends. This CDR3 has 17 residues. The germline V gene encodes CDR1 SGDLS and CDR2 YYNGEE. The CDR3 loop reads CASSVAGGYRGDDEQYF. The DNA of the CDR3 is TGTGCCAGCAGCGTAGCCGGGGGTTACAGGGGAGATGACGAGCAGTACTTC.

CDR3 DNA: TGTGCCAGCAGCTTCACCAGCAGACTAGAAACGTACAATGAGCAGTTCTTC. As protein: CASSFTSRLETYNEQFF. The V gene is TRBV7-6, the J gene TRBJ2-1, with D possibly being TRBD2 (6 bases). CDR3 size: 17 residues. Germline values: CDR1 SGHVS, CDR2 FNYEAQ. With 3 bases removed from V and 4 bases from J, the gap between germline ends came to 19 bases.

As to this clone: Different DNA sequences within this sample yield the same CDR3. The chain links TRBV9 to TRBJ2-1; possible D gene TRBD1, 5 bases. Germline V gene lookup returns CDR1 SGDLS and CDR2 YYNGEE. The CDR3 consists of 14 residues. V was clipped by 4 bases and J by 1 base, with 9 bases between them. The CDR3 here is CASSPRGSYNEQFF. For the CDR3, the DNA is TGTGCCAGCAGCCCTAGGGGATCCTACAATGAGCAGTTCTTC.

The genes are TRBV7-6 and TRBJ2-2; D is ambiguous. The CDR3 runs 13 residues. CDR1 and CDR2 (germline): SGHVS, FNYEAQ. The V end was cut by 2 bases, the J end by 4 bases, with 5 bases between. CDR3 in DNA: TGTGCCAGCAGCTTAAAGGGCACCGGGGAGCTGTTTTTT. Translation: CASSLKGTGELFF.

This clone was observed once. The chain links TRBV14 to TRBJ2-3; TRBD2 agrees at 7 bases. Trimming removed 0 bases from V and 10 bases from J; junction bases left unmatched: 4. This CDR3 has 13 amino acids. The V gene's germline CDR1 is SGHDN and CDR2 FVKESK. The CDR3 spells CASSQDILAAQYF. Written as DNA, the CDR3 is TGTGCCAGCAGCCAAGATATCCTAGCGGCGCAGTATTTT. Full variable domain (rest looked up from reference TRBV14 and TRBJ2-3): EAGVTQFPSHSVIEKGQTVTLRCDPISGHDNLYWYRRVMGKEIKFLLHFVKESKQDESGMPNNRFLAERTGGTYSTLKVQPAELEDSGVYFCASSQDILAAQYFGPGTRLTVL.